One sample yielded the 12 T cell receptor beta chains listed below, sequenced in a study of CD8 T cells in ankylosing spondylitis. TCRdb reprocessed the 5' RACE reads via MiXCR and lists one record per CDR3 protein. The sample carries under 200,000 distinct CDR3 sequences, just over 9.5% recorded once. Specimen: blood, either unsorted or a sorted T cell fraction (not recorded which). The origin of the receptors is a female donor with ankylosing spondylitis or in good health (not recorded which).

This clonotype was counted many times. The chain couples TRBV6-1 to TRBJ2-1; TRBD2 matches 8 bases. The CDR3 runs 14 residues. Losses at the gene ends were 8 bases for V and 0 bases for J; bases not matched to a gene: 3. The V gene's germline CDR1 is MNHNS and CDR2 SASEGT. This chain's CDR3 is CASRGGLSYNEQFF. The DNA for the CDR3 is TGTGCCAGCCGGGGGGGCCTCTCCTACAATGAGCAGTTCTTC.

This clonotype was seen only a few times. J is TRBJ2-1 and V is TRBV27; no definite D call. The V end lost 3 bases, the J end lost 0 bases, and 6 bases lay between the germline ends. CDR3 length: 14 amino acids. CDR1 is MNHEY, CDR2 SMNVEV, per germline (reference sequence). The CDR3 loop reads CASSFLSSYNEQFF. Here the CDR3 DNA reads TGTGCCAGCAGTTTTCTAAGCTCCTACAATGAGCAGTTCTTC.

This clonotype occurred many times. The chain recombines TRBV6-2 or TRBV6-3 with TRBJ1-6; no clear D gene. Trimming took 7 bases from V and 7 from J, leaving 17 bases between them. The CDR3 is 15 residues long. The germline CDR1 and CDR2 sequences are MNHEY and SVGEGT. The CDR3 region has the DNA TGTGCCAGCACACCCGGACGGATTCGCAATTCACCCCTCCACTTT. It yields the protein CASTPGRIRNSPLHF.

This clonotype came up a few times. The rearrangement joins TRBV18 to TRBJ2-1; 12 positions match TRBD2. CDR3 length equals 17 residues. Germline CDR1 and CDR2: KGHSH and LQKENI. V shed 4 bases and J 2 bases; nucleotides not matched to a gene: 6. The CDR3, as DNA: TGTGCCAGCTCACGGGCGGCTAGCGGGAGGGCCTACAATGAGCAGTTCTTC. Residues: CASSRAASGRAYNEQFF.

In its sample, this clonotype was seen a few times. The chain uses TRBV12-3 or TRBV12-4 and TRBJ2-7, with no clear D. V shed 4 bases and J shed 2 bases, with 6 bases lying between them. This CDR3 comprises 12 residues. The chain's CDR3 is CASSYRPYEQYF. The CDR3 region has the DNA TGTGCCAGCAGTTATCGTCCCTACGAGCAGTACTTC.

This clonotype came up many times. The V gene is TRBV12-3 or TRBV12-4, the J gene TRBJ2-5; the D gene is possibly TRBD1 (6 bases). This CDR3 has 14 amino acids. Trimming removed 3 bases from V and 3 bases from J, with 11 bases in between. Written as DNA, the CDR3 is TGTGCCAGCAGTTTTAACAGGGTGGAAGAGACCCAGTACTTC. Translating it yields CASSFNRVEETQYF.

This clonotype came up many times. The chain joins TRBV4-1 to TRBJ1-5; D not certain. Germline CDR1 is MGHRA and CDR2 is YSYEKL. CDR3 length: 17 residues. Trimming removed 4 bases at V and 2 bases at J, with 18 bases between. The chain's CDR3 is CASSPLTGEGGNQPQHF. As DNA, the CDR3 is TGCGCCAGCAGCCCATTGACCGGAGAAGGAGGCAATCAGCCCCAGCATTTT.

This clonotype was observed at least ten times. The V gene is TRBV7-9, the J gene TRBJ2-1; D unresolved. This CDR3 comprises 10 residues. Per the germline V gene, CDR1 is SEHNR and CDR2 is FQNEAQ (reference sequence). The V and J ends lost 4 bases and 5 bases respectively, with 0 bases between them. Written as DNA, the CDR3 is TGTGCCAGCAGCTACAATGAGCAGTTCTTC. Translated, it gives CASSYNEQFF.

This sequence joins TRBV5-1 and TRBJ2-3; D might be TRBD1 (5 bases). V shed 4 bases and J shed 2 bases, with 14 bases lying between them. Germline V CDR1 and CDR2: SGHRS, YFSETQ. This CDR3 has 15 amino acids. The CDR3 DNA is TGCGCCAGCAGCCTCCAGGGTGTAGTCACAGATACGCAGTATTTT. It translates to CASSLQGVVTDTQYF.

This clonotype was seen a few times. The rearrangement joins TRBV6-1 to TRBJ2-2, with D perhaps matching TRBD1 (6 bases). Between the trimmed V and J ends, which lost 9 bases and 1 base, there was a span of 9 bases. The germline CDR1 and CDR2 sequences are MNHNS and SASEGT. CDR3 size: 13 residues. The CDR3 DNA is TGTGCCAGGGGGACAAAGAACACCGGGGAGCTGTTTTTT. Translating gives CARGTKNTGELFF.

Ten or more counts support this clonotype. The chain combines TRBV15 with TRBJ2-2; D assignment may be TRBD1 or TRBD2 (6 bases each). Trimming removed 1 base from V and 5 bases from J, with 17 bases in between. The CDR3 sequence is 17 residues long. Germline loops: CDR1 LNHNV, CDR2 YYDKDF (reference sequence). The CDR3 loop reads CATSRGLGGTLTGELFF. The CDR3 bases are TGTGCCACCAGCAGAGGACTAGGGGGGACCCTGACCGGGGAGCTGTTTTTT.

This clonotype was seen at least ten times. The genes are TRBV18 and TRBJ2-3; no definite D call. The germline gives CDR1 KGHSH, CDR2 LQKENI. The CDR3 has 11 amino acids. V gave up 5 bases and J gave up 4 bases, with 4 bases separating them. This chain's CDR3 is CASSGADTQYF. The CDR3 coding sequence is TGTGCCAGCTCAGGGGCAGATACGCAGTATTTT.